A selection of T cell receptor beta chains follows, all from one sample in a study of regulatory dendritic cells for organ transplantation. Some clones are missing from TCRdb's copy, which holds only in-frame ones; the method was immunoSEQ multiplex PCR. The data hold 29,000 or so clones, with roughly 79% observed a single time. The sample consisted of memory CD4+ T cells from blood. Receptors were obtained from a human donor in good health. CDR3s include the opening cysteine and the closing phenylalanine or tryptophan. A D gene is named only where the DNA matches it firmly. The size entry is marked missing in some rows and otherwise reads once, few, many or a size class.

TRBV9,.,.,TRBJ2-1,CASSVGRTYNEQFF,TGTGCCAGCAGCGTAGGGCGTACCTACAATGAGCAGTTCTTC
TRBV9,once,.,TRBJ1-4,CASSAYGGGDEKLFF,TGTGCCAGCAGCGCTTACGGAGGGGGGGACGAAAAACTGTTTTTT
TRBV14,.,.,TRBJ2-1,CASSQPRHGTSFLWSYNEQFF,.
TRBV27,.,.,TRBJ2-1,CASSPYATDEQFF,TGTGCCAGCAGTCCCTATGCCACGGATGAGCAGTTCTTC
TRBV6-6,.,TRBD1,TRBJ1-1,CASSFSPGQGRAFF,TGTGCCAGCAGTTTTAGCCCGGGACAGGGTCGCGCTTTCTTT
TRBV15,.,TRBD1,TRBJ1-2,CATSRASGQGDYGYTF,TGTGCCACCAGCAGAGCATCTGGGCAGGGGGACTATGGCTACACCTTC
TRBV14,.,.,TRBJ1-3,CASSQTASGNTIYF,TGTGCCAGCAGCCAAACCGCCTCTGGAAACACCATATATTTT
TRBV30,.,TRBD2,TRBJ2-2,CAWSASPRDGGLAGFWTGELFF,TGTGCCTGGAGTGCCTCCCCCCGGGACGGCGGACTAGCGGGTTTCTGGACCGGGGAGCTGTTTTTT
TRBV19,.,.,TRBJ1-1,CASSPRANTEAFF,TGTGCCAGTAGTCCCCGGGCGAACACTGAAGCTTTCTTT
TRBV4-3,.,.,TRBJ1-1,CASSQEPGTNTEAFF,TGCGCCAGCAGCCAAGAGCCCGGGACGAACACTGAAGCTTTCTTT
TRBV15,.,.,TRBJ1-6,CATSSATRSGFPSPLHF,TGTGCCACCAGCAGTGCTACCCGATCTGGGTTTCCTTCACCCCTCCACTTT
TRBV15,.,.,TRBJ1-2,CATSRDYRVSGYTF,TGTGCCACCAGCAGAGATTACAGGGTCTCTGGCTACACCTTC
TRBV19,.,.,TRBJ2-1,CASSIMRDNEQFF,TGTGCCAGTAGTATAATGCGGGATAATGAGCAGTTCTTC
TRBV6-1,.,TRBD2,TRBJ2-7,CASRWSAGGPYEQYF,TGTGCCAGCAGGTGGTCGGCGGGAGGGCCGTACGAGCAGTACTTC
TRBV19,few,.,TRBJ1-6,CASSGLTGHSPLHF,TGTGCCAGTAGTGGATTAACAGGGCATTCACCCCTCCACTTT
TRBV19,.,.,TRBJ2-2,CASSIGVHTGELFF,TGTGCCAGTAGTATCGGGGTGCACACCGGGGAGCTGTTTTTT
TRBV2,.,.,TRBJ2-7,CASRRGSYEQYF,TGTGCCAGCAGGCGGGGCTCCTACGAGCAGTACTTC
TRBV19,.,TRBD1,TRBJ1-1,CASIRQGSVTEAFF,TGTGCCAGTATTCGACAGGGGTCGGTCACTGAAGCTTTCTTT
TRBV4-3,.,TRBD2,TRBJ2-3,CASSQEASGFPDTQYF,TGCGCCAGCAGCCAAGAGGCTAGCGGATTCCCAGATACGCAGTATTTT
TRBV6-6,.,.,TRBJ1-1,CASSFDRSSNTEAFF,TGTGCCAGCAGTTTTGACAGGTCCTCGAACACTGAAGCTTTCTTT
TRBV6-1,.,TRBD1,TRBJ2-3,CASRVTGGSDTQYF,TGTGCCAGCAGGGTGACAGGGGGTTCAGATACGCAGTATTTT
TRBV5-6,.,TRBD1,TRBJ2-5,CASSKDRGETQYF,TGTGCCAGCAGTAAGGACAGGGGAGAGACCCAGTACTTC
TRBV7-9,.,TRBD1,TRBJ1-2,CASSAGQGAGNGYTF,TGTGCCAGCAGCGCCGGACAGGGAGCGGGTAATGGCTACACCTTC
TRBV6-1,.,TRBD1,TRBJ2-7,CASSSGQFYEQYF,TGTGCCAGCAGTTCGGGACAGTTTTACGAGCAGTACTTC
TRBV7-3,.,TRBD2,TRBJ2-3,CASSSTSVTDTQYF,TGTGCCAGCAGCTCGACTAGCGTCACAGATACGCAGTATTTT
TRBV2,.,.,TRBJ1-2,CASKAPDSLLGGYTF,TGTGCCAGTAAGGCCCCCGACAGCCTCTTGGGTGGCTACACCTTC
TRBV7-2,.,.,TRBJ2-5,CASSLTADGRTQYF,TGTGCCAGCAGCTTGACGGCGGACGGGCGAACCCAGTACTTC
TRBV11-2,.,TRBD2,TRBJ2-1,CASSSGLAGVQEQFF,TGTGCCAGCAGCTCGGGACTAGCGGGAGTTCAGGAGCAGTTCTTC
TRBV7-9,.,TRBD1,TRBJ2-7,CASSTTGTGYEQYF,TGTGCCAGCAGCACGACCGGGACAGGATACGAGCAGTACTTC
TRBV5-1,.,.,TRBJ2-5,CASRGYTAQETQYF,TGCGCCAGCAGAGGATACACCGCCCAAGAGACCCAGTACTTC
TRBV7-9,.,.,TRBJ1-2,CASSSLVQGIRGYTF,TGTGCCAGCAGCTCCTTAGTACAGGGTATAAGGGGCTACACCTTC
TRBV30,.,TRBD1,TRBJ1-3,CAWGRQGYSGNTIYF,TGTGCCTGGGGGAGACAGGGATACTCTGGAAACACCATATATTTT
TRBV4-2,few,.,TRBJ1-2,CASSPQQGASNYGYTF,TGTGCCAGCAGCCCCCAGCAGGGTGCCTCTAACTATGGCTACACCTTC
TRBV10-2,.,.,TRBJ2-3,CASSELHPPDTQYF,TGCGCCAGCAGTGAGTTGCACCCCCCAGATACGCAGTATTTT
TRBV7-9,.,.,TRBJ2-7,CASSLTERDEQYF,TGTGCCAGCAGCTTAACAGAGAGGGACGAGCAGTACTTC
TRBV7-3,.,TRBD1,TRBJ1-2,CASSVGQGYGYTF,TGTGCCAGCAGCGTGGGACAGGGGTATGGCTACACCTTC
TRBV19,.,.,TRBJ1-6,CASLEEGGVNSPLHF,TGTGCCAGTCTCGAGGAGGGGGGGGTGAATTCACCCCTCCACTTT
TRBV5-6,.,.,TRBJ1-2,CASSFPNRPFRSHGYTF,TGTGCCAGCAGCTTTCCCAATCGTCCCTTCAGGAGTCATGGCTACACCTTC
TRBV6-1,few,.,TRBJ1-5,CASWRGFPNQPQHF,TGTGCCAGCTGGCGGGGCTTCCCTAATCAGCCCCAGCATTTT
TRBV5-1,.,.,TRBJ2-3,CASSFQRSLDTQYF,TGCGCCAGCAGCTTTCAGCGGTCCTTAGATACGCAGTATTTT
TRBV11-2,.,.,TRBJ2-2,CASSSLTGSLTGELFF,TGTGCCAGCAGCTCACTAACCGGGAGTCTCACCGGGGAGCTGTTTTTT
TRBV7-9,few,.,TRBJ1-2,CASSLFPADYGYTF,TGTGCCAGCAGCTTATTCCCCGCGGACTATGGCTACACCTTC
TRBV7-8,.,TRBD2,TRBJ2-5,CASSLVSLAGETQYF,TGTGCCAGCAGCTTAGTATCACTAGCGGGAGAAACCCAGTACTTC
TRBV5-6,.,.,TRBJ1-2,CASSYSYGYTF,TGTGCCAGCAGCTACAGTTATGGCTACACCTTC
TRBV18,.,TRBD2,TRBJ2-1,CASSQGTSGSDEQFF,TGTGCCAGCTCACAAGGGACTAGCGGGAGCGATGAGCAGTTCTTC
TRBV25-1,few,TRBD1,TRBJ2-7,CASSGNPGQGQYEQYF,TGTGCCAGCAGTGGCAATCCGGGACAGGGACAATACGAGCAGTACTTC
TRBV2,.,.,TRBJ2-3,CASSDPGSDASTDTQYF,TGTGCCAGCAGTGACCCTGGGAGTGATGCTAGCACAGATACGCAGTATTTT
TRBV28,.,.,TRBJ1-2,CASSPDPYGYTF,TGTGCCAGCAGTCCGGATCCCTATGGCTACACCTTC
TRBV11-2,.,.,TRBJ2-5,CASSFLPQETQYF,TGTGCCAGCAGCTTCCTCCCGCAGGAGACCCAGTACTTC
TRBV7-3,.,TRBD2,TRBJ2-5,CASSWDGTSKETQYF,TGTGCCAGCAGCTGGGACGGGACTAGCAAAGAGACCCAGTACTTC
TRBV5-4,.,.,TRBJ2-3,CASSLGGRGAGTDTQYF,TGTGCCAGCAGCTTGGGGGGTCGGGGGGCTGGCACAGATACGCAGTATTTT
TRBV7-2,.,.,TRBJ2-6,CASSLGGSGANVLTF,TGTGCCAGCAGTTTAGGGGGCTCTGGGGCCAACGTCCTGACTTTC
TRBV6-5,.,.,TRBJ2-5,CASSYGDSVKETQYF,TGTGCCAGCAGTTACGGGGACTCGGTTAAAGAGACCCAGTACTTC
TRBV18,.,.,TRBJ2-1,CASSLRTGKQNNEQFF,TGTGCCAGCTCACTGCGGACGGGTAAGCAAAACAATGAGCAGTTCTTC
TRBV14,.,.,TRBJ2-7,CASSPSWGEQYF,TGTGCCAGCAGCCCTAGCTGGGGCGAGCAGTACTTC
TRBV30,.,.,TRBJ2-7,CAWSPKTGQSYEQYF,TGTGCCTGGAGTCCAAAAACGGGACAAAGCTACGAGCAGTACTTC
TRBV9,.,TRBD2,TRBJ2-1,CASSVADPGLAGVEQFF,TGTGCCAGCAGCGTAGCGGACCCGGGACTAGCGGGAGTCGAACAGTTCTTC